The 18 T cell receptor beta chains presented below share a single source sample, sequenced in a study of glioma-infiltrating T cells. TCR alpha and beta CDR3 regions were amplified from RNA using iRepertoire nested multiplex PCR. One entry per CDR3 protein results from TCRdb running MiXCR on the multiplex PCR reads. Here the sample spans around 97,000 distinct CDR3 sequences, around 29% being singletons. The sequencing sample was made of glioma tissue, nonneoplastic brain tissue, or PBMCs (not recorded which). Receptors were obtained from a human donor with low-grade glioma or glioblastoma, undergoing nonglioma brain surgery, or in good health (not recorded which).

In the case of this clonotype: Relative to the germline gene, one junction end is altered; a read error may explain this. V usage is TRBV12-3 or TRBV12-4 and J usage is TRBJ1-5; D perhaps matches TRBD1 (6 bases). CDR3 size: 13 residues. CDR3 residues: CASSSGQNQLQHF. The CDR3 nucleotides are TGTGCCAGCAGTTCTGGACAGAACCAGCTCCAGCATTTT.

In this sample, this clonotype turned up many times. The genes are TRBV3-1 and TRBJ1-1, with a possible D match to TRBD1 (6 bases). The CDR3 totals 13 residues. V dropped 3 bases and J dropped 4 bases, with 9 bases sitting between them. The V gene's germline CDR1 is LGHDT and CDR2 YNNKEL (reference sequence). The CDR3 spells CASSQEGGTEAFF. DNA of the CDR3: TGTGCCAGCAGCCAGGAAGGGGGCACTGAAGCTTTCTTT.

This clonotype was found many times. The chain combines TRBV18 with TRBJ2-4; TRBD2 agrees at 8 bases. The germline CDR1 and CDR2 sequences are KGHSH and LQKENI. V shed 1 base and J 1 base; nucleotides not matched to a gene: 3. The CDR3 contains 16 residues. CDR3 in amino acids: CASSPLAGTAKNIQYF. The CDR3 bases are TGTGCCAGCTCACCACTAGCGGGGACGGCCAAAAACATTCAGTACTTC.

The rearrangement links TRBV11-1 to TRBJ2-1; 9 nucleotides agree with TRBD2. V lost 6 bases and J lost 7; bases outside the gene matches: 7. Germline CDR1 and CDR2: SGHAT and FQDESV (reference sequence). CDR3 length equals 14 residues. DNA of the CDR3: TGTGCCAGCAGATTTGCGGGGGGGATTAATGAGCAGTTCTTC. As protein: CASRFAGGINEQFF.

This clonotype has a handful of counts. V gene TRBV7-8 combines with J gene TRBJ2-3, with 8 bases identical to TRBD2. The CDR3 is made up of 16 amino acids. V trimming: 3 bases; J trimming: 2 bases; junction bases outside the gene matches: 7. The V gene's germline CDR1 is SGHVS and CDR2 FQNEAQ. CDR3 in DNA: TGTGCCAGCAGCTTCCTTAGCGGGGCCTCCACAGATACGCAGTATTTT. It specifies CASSFLSGASTDTQYF.

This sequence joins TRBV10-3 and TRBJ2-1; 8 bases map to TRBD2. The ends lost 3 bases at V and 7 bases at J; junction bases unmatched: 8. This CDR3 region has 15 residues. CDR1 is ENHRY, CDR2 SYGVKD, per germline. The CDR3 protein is CAISEGLAGWNEQFF. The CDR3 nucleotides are TGTGCCATCAGTGAAGGACTAGCAGGGTGGAATGAGCAGTTCTTC.

CDR3 residues: CASSIRNQETQYF. The CDR3 DNA reads as TGTGCCAGCAGCATTCGAAACCAAGAGACCCAGTACTTC. The rearrangement uses TRBV7-3 and TRBJ2-5, with unresolved D. V lost 5 bases to trimming and J lost 0 bases, with 7 bases between them. Germline assignment: CDR1 SGHTA and CDR2 FQGTGA. This CDR3 is built from 13 residues.

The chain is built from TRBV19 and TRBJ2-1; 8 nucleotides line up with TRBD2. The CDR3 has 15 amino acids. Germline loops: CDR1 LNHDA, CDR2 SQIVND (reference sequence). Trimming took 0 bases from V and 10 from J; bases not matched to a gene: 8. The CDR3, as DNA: TGTGCCAGTAGTATAGAGTCGTCGGGGGGGGCAGAGCAGTTCTTC. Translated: CASSIESSGGAEQFF.

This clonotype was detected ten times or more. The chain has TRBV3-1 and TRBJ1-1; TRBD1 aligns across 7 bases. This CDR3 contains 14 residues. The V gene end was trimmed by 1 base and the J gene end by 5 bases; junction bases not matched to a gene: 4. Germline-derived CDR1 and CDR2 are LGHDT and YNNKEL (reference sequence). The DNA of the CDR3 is TGTGCCAGCAGCCAAGTGGGCAGGGGGACTGAAGCTTTCTTT. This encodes CASSQVGRGTEAFF.

CDR3 sequence (DNA): TGCGCCAGCAGCCAAGAGGGCCAGAGTGACTCAGCCCTCCACTTT. This gives the protein CASSQEGQSDSALHF. The chain is built from TRBV4-1 and TRBJ1-6, with unresolved D. The CDR3 consists of 15 residues. Looked up from germline, CDR1 is MGHRA and CDR2 is YSYEKL. V was cut by 0 bases and J by 14 bases, with 17 bases left in between.

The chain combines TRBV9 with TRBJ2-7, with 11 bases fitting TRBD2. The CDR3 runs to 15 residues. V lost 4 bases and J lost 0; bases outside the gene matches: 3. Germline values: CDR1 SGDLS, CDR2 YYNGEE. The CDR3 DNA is TGTGCCAGCAGCCCTGGACTAGCGGGCTCCTACGAGCAGTACTTC. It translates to CASSPGLAGSYEQYF.

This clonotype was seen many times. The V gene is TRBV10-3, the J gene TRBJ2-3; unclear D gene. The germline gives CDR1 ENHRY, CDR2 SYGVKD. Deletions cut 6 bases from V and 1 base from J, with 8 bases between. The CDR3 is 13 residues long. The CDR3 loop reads CAIREDGTDTQYF. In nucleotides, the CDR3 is TGTGCCATCAGGGAAGATGGCACAGATACGCAGTATTTT.

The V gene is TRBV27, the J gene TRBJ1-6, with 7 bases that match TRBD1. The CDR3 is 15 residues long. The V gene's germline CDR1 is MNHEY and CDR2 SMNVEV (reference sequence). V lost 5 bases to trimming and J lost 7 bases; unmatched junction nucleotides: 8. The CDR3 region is CASSQTGFYNSPLHF. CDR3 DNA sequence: TGTGCCAGCAGTCAGACAGGGTTCTACAATTCACCCCTCCACTTT.

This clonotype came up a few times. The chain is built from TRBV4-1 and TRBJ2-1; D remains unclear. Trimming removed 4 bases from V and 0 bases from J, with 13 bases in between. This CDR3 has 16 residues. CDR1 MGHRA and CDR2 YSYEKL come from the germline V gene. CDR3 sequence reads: CASSLSTESSYNEQFF. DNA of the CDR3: TGCGCCAGCAGCCTATCGACGGAGAGCTCCTACAATGAGCAGTTCTTC.

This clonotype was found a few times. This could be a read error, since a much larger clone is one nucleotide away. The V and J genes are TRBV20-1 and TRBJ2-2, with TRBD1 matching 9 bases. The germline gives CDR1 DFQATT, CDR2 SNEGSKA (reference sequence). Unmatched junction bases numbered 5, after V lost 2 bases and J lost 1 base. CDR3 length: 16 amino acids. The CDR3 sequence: CSARRGDRENTGELFF. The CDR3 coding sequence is TGCAGTGCTAGAAGGGGGGACAGGGAGAACACCGGGGAGCTGTTTTTT.

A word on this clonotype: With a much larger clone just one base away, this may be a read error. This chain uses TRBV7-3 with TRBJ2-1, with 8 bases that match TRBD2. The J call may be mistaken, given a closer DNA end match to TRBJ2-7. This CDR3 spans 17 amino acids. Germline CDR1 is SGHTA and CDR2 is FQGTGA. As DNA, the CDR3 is TGTGCCAGCAGCTTAGGAGTCTCCGGCGGGGGGTACAATGAGCAGTACTTC. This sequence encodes CASSLGVSGGGYNEQYF.

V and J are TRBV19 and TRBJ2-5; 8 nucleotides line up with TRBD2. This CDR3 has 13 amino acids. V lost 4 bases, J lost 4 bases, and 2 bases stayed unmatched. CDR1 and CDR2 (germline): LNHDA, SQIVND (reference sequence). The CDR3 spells CASSSGGPETQYF. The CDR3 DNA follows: TGTGCCAGTAGTAGCGGGGGGCCAGAGACCCAGTACTTC.

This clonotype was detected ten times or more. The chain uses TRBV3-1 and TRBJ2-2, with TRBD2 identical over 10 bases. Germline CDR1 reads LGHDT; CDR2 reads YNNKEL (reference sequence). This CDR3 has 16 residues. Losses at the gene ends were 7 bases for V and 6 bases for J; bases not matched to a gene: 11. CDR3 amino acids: CASTLLAGALPGELFF. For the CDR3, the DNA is TGTGCCAGCACCCTTCTAGCGGGGGCCCTTCCCGGGGAGCTGTTTTTT. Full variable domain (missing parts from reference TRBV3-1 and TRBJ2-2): DTAVSQTPKYLVTQMGNDKSIKCEQNLGHDTMYWYKQDSKKFLKIMFSYNNKELIINETVPNRFSPKSPDKAHLNLHINSLELGDSAVYFCASTLLAGALPGELFFGEGSRLTVL.